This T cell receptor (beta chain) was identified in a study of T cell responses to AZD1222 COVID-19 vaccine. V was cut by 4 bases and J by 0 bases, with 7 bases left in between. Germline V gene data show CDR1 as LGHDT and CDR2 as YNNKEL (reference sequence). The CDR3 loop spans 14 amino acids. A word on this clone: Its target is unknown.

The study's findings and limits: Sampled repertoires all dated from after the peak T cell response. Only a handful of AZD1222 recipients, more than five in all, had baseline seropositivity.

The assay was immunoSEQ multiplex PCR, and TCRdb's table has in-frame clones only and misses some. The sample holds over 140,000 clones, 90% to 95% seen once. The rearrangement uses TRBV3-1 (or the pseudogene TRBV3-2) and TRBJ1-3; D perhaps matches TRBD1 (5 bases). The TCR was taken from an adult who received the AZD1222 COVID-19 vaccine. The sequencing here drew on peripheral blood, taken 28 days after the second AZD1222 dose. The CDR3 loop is CASSPGPSGNTIYF. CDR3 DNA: TGTGCCAGCAGCCCGGGACCCTCTGGAAACACCATATATTTT.